This T cell receptor (beta chain) was observed in a study of T cells after posttransplantation cyclophosphamide. V was clipped by 5 bases and J by 7 bases; unmatched bases: 14. There are 17 residues in the CDR3. Per germline, CDR1 MDHEN and CDR2 SYDVKM. A marrow graft followed busulfan-fludarabine conditioning, with cyclophosphamide on days +3 and +4. TCRdb's copy holds only in-frame clones and misses some; the assay was immunoSEQ multiplex PCR. The sample has several thousand clones, none seen only once. This clone was counted only a few times. Its antigen is currently unknown. Findings and caveats of the study: Blood and skin or GI T cell repertoires showed limited TRB overlap. Later post-transplant blood repertoires were often dominated by donor CD8+ memory clones. After PTCy, TRB diversity resembled that of CNI/methotrexate controls.

The chain combines TRBV28 with TRBJ1-1, with 12 bases that match TRBD1. The clonotype comes from a male patient in his late teens or twenties who received an allogeneic stem cell transplant from an unrelated donor, was CMV-positive, and had acute and chronic GVHD. Some T cells here may be from the graft donor. The sample consisted of PBMCs, taken after allogeneic stem cell transplant with posttransplant cyclophosphamide. CDR3: CASSATSGTGGEDEAFF. For the CDR3, the DNA is TGTGCCAGCAGTGCGACTTCCGGGACAGGGGGCGAGGATGAAGCTTTCTTT.